One and the same sample provided the 26 T cell receptor beta chains below, sequenced in a study of T-cell reconstitution after alpha-beta-depleted transplantation in children. The TCRbeta library was prepared with unique molecular identifiers. TCRdb independently ran MiXCR on the PCR reads; one entry per CDR3 protein. The sample holds 500,000 or so distinct CDR3 sequences, approximately 29% seen once. The sample in question was PBMCs from the stem cell graft donor, obtained from the stem cell graft. The receptors here all came from a human donor who donated a stem cell graft to a child with aplastic anemia.

This chain uses TRBV11-2 with TRBJ1-1; D gene unclear. The CDR3 length is 15 residues. V lost 1 base, J lost 0 bases, and 9 bases lay in between. CDR1 SGHAT and CDR2 FQNNGV come from the germline V gene. In DNA form, the CDR3 reads TGTGCCAGCAGCTTAGTTGGGCGGGTGAACACTGAAGCTTTCTTT. This encodes CASSLVGRVNTEAFF. Full variable domain (remainder filled in from reference TRBV11-2 and TRBJ1-1): EAGVAQSPRYKIIEKRQSVAFWCNPISGHATLYWYQQILGQGPKLLIQFQNNGVVDDSQLPKDRFSAERLKGVDSTLKIQPAKLEDSAVYLCASSLVGRVNTEAFFGQGTRLTVV.

V gene TRBV5-4 combines with J gene TRBJ1-1; weak D call: TRBD1 (5 bases). Germline loops: CDR1 SGHNT, CDR2 YYREEE (reference sequence). This CDR3 has 15 residues. V was cut by 4 bases and J by 1 base, with 14 bases left in between. The DNA of the CDR3 is TGTGCCAGCAGCGACTTAGGGACGGCGAACACTGAAGCTTTCTTT. Translated, it gives CASSDLGTANTEAFF. The variable domain in full, with the rest retrieved from reference TRBV5-4 and TRBJ1-1, is ETGVTQSPTHLIKTRGQQVTLRCSSQSGHNTVSWYQQALGQGPQFIFQYYREEENGRGNFPPRFSGLQFPNYSSELNVNALELDDSALYLCASSDLGTANTEAFFGQGTRLTVV.

The chain uses TRBV7-9 and TRBJ1-2, with a tentative D call TRBD1 (5 bases). The CDR3 length is 14 residues. Looked up from germline, CDR1 is SEHNR and CDR2 is FQNEAQ (reference sequence). V was cut by 1 base and J by 4 bases, with 10 bases left in between. The chain's CDR3 is CASSLEGDVYGYTF. The CDR3 nucleotides are TGTGCCAGCAGCTTAGAAGGGGACGTCTATGGCTACACCTTC. Combining the CDR3 with reference TRBV7-9 and TRBJ1-2 gives the whole variable domain DTGVSQNPRHKITKRGQNVTFRCDPISEHNRLYWYRQTLGQGPEFLTYFQNEAQLEKSRLLSDRFSAERPKGSFSTLEIQRTEQGDSAMYLCASSLEGDVYGYTFGSGTRLTVV.

This clonotype was seen a few times. The chain recombines TRBV7-9 with TRBJ1-2, with a tentative D call TRBD1 (6 bases). This CDR3 is 14 amino acids long. The V end lost 5 bases, the J end lost 4 bases, and 14 bases lay between the germline ends. Germline V gene lookup returns CDR1 SEHNR and CDR2 FQNEAQ (reference sequence). CDR3 bases: TGTGCCAGCAGCAAAGGCGGACAGCCCTATGGCTACACCTTC. As protein: CASSKGGQPYGYTF.

The CDR3 region is CAISASSRGEQYF. CDR3 nucleotide sequence: TGTGCCATCAGTGCCTCCAGCCGGGGCGAGCAGTACTTC. This chain uses TRBV10-3 with TRBJ2-7, with D possibly being TRBD2 (5 bases). Between the trimmed V and J ends, which lost 4 bases and 6 bases, there was a span of 13 bases. Germline-derived CDR1 and CDR2 are ENHRY and SYGVKD. The CDR3 is 13 amino acids.

In this sample, this clonotype turned up a few times. The V and J genes are TRBV30 and TRBJ2-1; 14 bases line up with TRBD2. With V trimmed by 3 bases and J by 6 bases, 7 bases remained unmatched. The germline V gene has CDR1 GTSNPN and CDR2 SVGIG (reference sequence). This CDR3 comprises 16 residues. In nucleotides, the CDR3 is TGTGCCTGGAGCCCGCCGGGACTAGCGGGAGTCAATGAGCAGTTCTTC. Its protein product is CAWSPPGLAGVNEQFF.

The chain joins TRBV28 to TRBJ1-6, with 10 bases that match TRBD1. The CDR3 length is 15 residues. The ends lost 5 bases at V and 7 bases at J; junction bases unmatched: 5. CDR1 MDHEN and CDR2 SYDVKM come from the germline V gene. This chain's CDR3 is CASSGGQGRNSPLHF. DNA for the CDR3: TGTGCCAGCAGTGGGGGACAGGGGAGGAATTCACCCCTCCACTTT. Supplemented by reference TRBV28 and TRBJ1-6, the full variable domain reads DVKVTQSSRYLVKRTGEKVFLECVQDMDHENMFWYRQDPGLGLRLIYFSYDVKMKEKGDIPEGYSVSREKKERFSLILESASTNQTSMYLCASSGGQGRNSPLHFGNGTRLTVT.

CDR3: CASSQAGSVGTEAFF. The CDR3 region has the DNA TGTGCCAGCAGCCAAGCGGGATCCGTGGGCACTGAAGCTTTCTTT. The genes are TRBV14 and TRBJ1-1; D ambiguous. Trimming pared 1 base from V and 4 bases from J, leaving 13 bases between. The V gene's germline CDR1 is SGHDN and CDR2 FVKESK. This CDR3 has 15 amino acids.

At least ten counts were recorded for this clonotype. The chain uses TRBV7-2 and TRBJ2-3; D is undetermined. Looked up from germline, CDR1 is SGHTA and CDR2 is FQGNSA. The CDR3 covers 14 residues. V was shortened by 0 bases and J by 4 bases, with 8 bases between the two germline ends. The CDR3 DNA reads as TGTGCCAGCAGCTTAGCCCTCACCTCAGATACGCAGTATTTT. Translating gives CASSLALTSDTQYF.

The J gene is TRBJ2-1, the V gene TRBV12-3 or TRBV12-4; 7 bases fit TRBD2. V shed 4 bases and J 7 bases; nucleotides not matched to a gene: 10. This CDR3 has 15 residues. The CDR3 protein is CASSSSGPWGNEQFF. The CDR3 DNA follows: TGTGCCAGCAGTTCTAGCGGCCCTTGGGGTAATGAGCAGTTCTTC.

The table lists this clonotype with a few counts. The chain is built from TRBV20-1 and TRBJ2-2, with D possibly matching TRBD1 (5 bases). CDR1 DFQATT and CDR2 SNEGSKA come from the germline V gene (reference sequence). V was pared by 1 base and J by 2 bases, with 20 bases between. The CDR3 sequence is 18 residues long. Here the CDR3 DNA reads TGCAGTGCTAGAGTTCAGGGTCGGCGAGGTGGAAACACCGGGGAGCTGTTTTTT. Its translation is CSARVQGRRGGNTGELFF.

This clonotype was seen a handful of times. The gene calls are TRBV2 and TRBJ2-5; 10 bases agree with TRBD1. Germline CDR1 is SNHLY and CDR2 is FYNNEI. Trimming at V came to 6 bases and at J to 2 bases, leaving 21 bases not matched to a gene. The length of the CDR3 is 20 residues. The chain's CDR3 is CASRWNNGGSTGQGQETQYF. The CDR3 nucleotides are TGTGCCAGCAGATGGAATAACGGAGGTTCTACGGGACAGGGGCAAGAGACCCAGTACTTC.

This clonotype appeared a single time. The rearrangement joins TRBV5-1 to TRBJ1-2; TRBD1 aligns across 9 bases. Per germline, CDR1 SGHRS and CDR2 YFSETQ. The CDR3 runs to 14 residues. V trimming: 0 bases; J trimming: 6 bases; junction bases outside the gene matches: 3. CDR3 bases: TGCGCCAGCAGCTTGGACAGGGGGCTTGATGGCTACACCTTC. Protein sequence: CASSLDRGLDGYTF.

The chain combines TRBV5-1 with TRBJ2-7; possibly TRBD1 for D (6 bases). CDR3 length: 12 residues. Germline loops: CDR1 SGHRS, CDR2 YFSETQ. Trimming cost V 6 bases and J 6 bases, with 13 bases left between them. CDR3 residues: CASTLQGFEQYF. DNA of the CDR3: TGCGCCAGCACCCTACAGGGCTTCGAGCAGTACTTC.

In this sample, this clonotype turned up once. The rearrangement joins TRBV7-9 to TRBJ2-1, with TRBD1 matching over 7 bases. V trimming: 4 bases; J trimming: 9 bases; junction bases outside the gene matches: 9. CDR1 is SEHNR and CDR2 is FQNEAQ in the germline V gene (reference sequence). This CDR3 spans 14 amino acids. The CDR3 sequence is CASSSSTTGIEQFF. In DNA, the CDR3 is TGTGCCAGCAGCTCATCCACGACAGGGATTGAGCAGTTCTTC.

The V and J genes are TRBV12-3 or TRBV12-4 and TRBJ1-5; 10 bases are shared with TRBD1. The ends lost 0 bases at V and 4 bases at J; junction bases unmatched: 3. This CDR3 spans 16 amino acids. CDR3: CASSLAGTGENQPQHF. The DNA for the CDR3 is TGTGCCAGCAGTTTAGCTGGGACAGGGGAGAATCAGCCCCAGCATTTT.

The chain uses TRBV12-3 or TRBV12-4 and TRBJ1-1; D possibly corresponds to TRBD1 (5 bases). V lost 3 bases and J lost 5, with 13 bases in between. CDR3 size: 14 residues. DNA for the CDR3: TGTGCCAGCAGTTTGAGGGGCAGGAGGACTGAAGCTTTCTTT. This encodes CASSLRGRRTEAFF.

This clonotype has a handful of counts. This chain joins TRBV5-1 and TRBJ1-2, with TRBD1 matching over 7 bases. J was trimmed by 6 bases and V by 4 bases; bases with no gene match: 12. Looked up from germline, CDR1 is SGHRS and CDR2 is YFSETQ. The CDR3 is 15 amino acids. The CDR3, as DNA: TGCGCCAGCAGCCCTGAAATAACAGGGGTGCATGGCTACACCTTC. Residues: CASSPEITGVHGYTF.

The chain has TRBV7-3 and TRBJ2-1, with 9 bases identical to TRBD1. The CDR3 has 14 residues. With 2 bases clipped from V and 7 bases from J, the junction kept 3 bases outside the gene matches. Looked up from germline, CDR1 is SGHTA and CDR2 is FQGTGA. CDR3 DNA sequence: TGTGCCAGCAGCTTAGGACAGGGGATAAATGAGCAGTTCTTC. Protein: CASSLGQGINEQFF.

The rearrangement links TRBV20-1 to TRBJ2-4; tentatively, D is TRBD1 (6 bases). V lost 3 bases and J 1 base, leaving 13 bases between the germline ends. Germline-derived CDR1 and CDR2 are DFQATT and SNEGSKA (reference sequence). The CDR3 covers 15 residues. CDR3 region: CSARIQGGAKNIQYF. DNA of the CDR3: TGCAGTGCTAGGATACAGGGTGGGGCCAAAAACATTCAGTACTTC.

V gene TRBV29-1 combines with J gene TRBJ2-7, with TRBD1 as a possible D gene (5 bases). The germline V gene encodes CDR1 SQVTM and CDR2 ANQGSEA. The CDR3 extends over 15 amino acids. V was cut by 0 bases and J by 3 bases, with 15 bases left in between. The CDR3: CSVEDPGKQDYEQYF. CDR3 sequence (DNA): TGCAGCGTTGAAGATCCCGGAAAACAGGACTACGAGCAGTACTTC.

The chain combines TRBV12-3 or TRBV12-4 with TRBJ1-2; D not certain. The V gene lost 5 bases and the J gene lost 3 bases, with 10 bases spanning the gap. The CDR3 is 13 residues long. DNA for the CDR3: TGTGCCAGCAGTCCCCGAGTAGACTATGGCTACACCTTC. Translated, it gives CASSPRVDYGYTF.

CDR3 loop: CASSYSRVAGSTDTQYF. The CDR3 DNA sequence: TGTGCCAGCAGTTACTCGAGAGTCGCAGGGAGCACAGATACGCAGTATTTT. The rearrangement uses TRBV6-2 or TRBV6-3 and TRBJ2-3, with D maybe TRBD1 (5 bases). V dropped 0 bases and J dropped 0 bases, with 13 bases sitting between them. This CDR3 has 17 amino acids. Germline loops: CDR1 MNHEY, CDR2 SVGEGT.

The genes are TRBV7-8 and TRBJ1-1, with D uncertain. Trimming shortened V by 0 bases and J by 2 bases, and 10 bases separated the two germline ends. The CDR3 contains 15 residues. Germline V gene data show CDR1 as SGHVS and CDR2 as FQNEAQ. The CDR3 DNA sequence: TGTGCCAGCAGCTTAGCGCTGGGGTTAAACACTGAAGCTTTCTTT. As protein: CASSLALGLNTEAFF. Filled out from reference TRBV7-8 and TRBJ1-1, the complete variable domain reads GAGVSQSPRYKVAKRGQDVALRCDPISGHVSLFWYQQALGQGPEFLTYFQNEAQLDKSGLPSDRFFAERPEGSVSTLKIQRTQQEDSAVYLCASSLALGLNTEAFFGQGTRLTVV.

The V gene is TRBV12-3 or TRBV12-4, the J gene TRBJ2-6; 9 nucleotides align to TRBD1. J gave up 4 bases and V 5 bases, and 9 bases lay outside the gene matches. The CDR3 length is 17 residues. The CDR3, as DNA: TGTGCCAGCAGTGCGGGACAGGGTTCAGCCGGGGCCAACGTCCTGACTTTC. As protein: CASSAGQGSAGANVLTF.

This clonotype was detected a few times. CDR3 protein: CSARVSGRNTGELFF. As DNA, the CDR3 is TGCAGTGCTAGAGTAAGCGGGAGGAACACCGGGGAGCTGTTTTTT. V usage is TRBV20-1 and J usage is TRBJ2-2; TRBD2 matches 8 bases. The CDR3 is made up of 15 amino acids. The germline V gene has CDR1 DFQATT and CDR2 SNEGSKA (reference sequence). The ends lost 1 base at V and 1 base at J; junction bases unmatched: 2.